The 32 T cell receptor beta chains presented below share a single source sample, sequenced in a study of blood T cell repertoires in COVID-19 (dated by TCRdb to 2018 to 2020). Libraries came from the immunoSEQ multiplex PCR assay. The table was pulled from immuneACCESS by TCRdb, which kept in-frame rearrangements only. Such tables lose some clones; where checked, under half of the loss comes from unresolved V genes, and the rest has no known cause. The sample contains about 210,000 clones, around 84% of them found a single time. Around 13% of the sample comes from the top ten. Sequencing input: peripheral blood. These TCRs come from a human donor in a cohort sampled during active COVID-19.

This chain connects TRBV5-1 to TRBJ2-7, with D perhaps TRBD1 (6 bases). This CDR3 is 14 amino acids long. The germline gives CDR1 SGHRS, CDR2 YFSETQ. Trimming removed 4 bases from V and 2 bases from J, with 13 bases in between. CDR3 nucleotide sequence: TGCGCCAGCAGCGAGGACAGACCTACCTACGAGCAGTACTTC. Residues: CASSEDRPTYEQYF.

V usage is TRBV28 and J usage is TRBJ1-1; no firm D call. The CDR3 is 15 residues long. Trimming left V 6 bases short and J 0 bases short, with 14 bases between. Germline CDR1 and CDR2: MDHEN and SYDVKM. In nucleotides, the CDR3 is TGTGCCAGCAGGTATCTCGGACTCATGAACACTGAAGCTTTCTTT. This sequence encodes CASRYLGLMNTEAFF. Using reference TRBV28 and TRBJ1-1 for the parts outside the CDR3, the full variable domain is DVKVTQSSRYLVKRTGEKVFLECVQDMDHENMFWYRQDPGLGLRLIYFSYDVKMKEKGDIPEGYSVSREKKERFSLILESASTNQTSMYLCASRYLGLMNTEAFFGQGTRLTVV.

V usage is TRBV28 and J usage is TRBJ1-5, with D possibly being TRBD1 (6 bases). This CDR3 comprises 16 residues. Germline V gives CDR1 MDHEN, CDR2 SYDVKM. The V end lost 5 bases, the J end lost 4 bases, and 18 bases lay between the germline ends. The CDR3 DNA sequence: TGTGCCAGCAGTATCGCGGGGGGCGCAGGTAATCAGCCCCAGCATTTT. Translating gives CASSIAGGAGNQPQHF.

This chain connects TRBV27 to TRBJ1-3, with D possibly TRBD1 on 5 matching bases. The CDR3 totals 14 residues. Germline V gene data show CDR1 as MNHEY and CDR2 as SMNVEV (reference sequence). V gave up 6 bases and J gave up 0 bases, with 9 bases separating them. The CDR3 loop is CASRLTVSGNTIYF. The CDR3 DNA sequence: TGTGCCAGCAGGCTGACAGTCTCTGGAAACACCATATATTTT.

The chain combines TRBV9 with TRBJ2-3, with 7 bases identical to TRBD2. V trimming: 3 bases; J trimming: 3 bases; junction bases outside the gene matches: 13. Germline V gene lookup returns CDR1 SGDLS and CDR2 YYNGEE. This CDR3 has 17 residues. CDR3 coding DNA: TGTGCCAGCAGCGCCGGAGTGGCGGGAGTAAGTACAGATACGCAGTATTTT. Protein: CASSAGVAGVSTDTQYF.

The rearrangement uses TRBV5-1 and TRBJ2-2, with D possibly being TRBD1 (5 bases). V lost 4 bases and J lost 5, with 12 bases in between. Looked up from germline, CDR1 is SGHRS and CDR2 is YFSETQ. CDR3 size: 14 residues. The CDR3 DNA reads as TGCGCCAGCAGCAGCAGGGATGGGACCGGGGAGCTGTTTTTT. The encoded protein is CASSSRDGTGELFF.

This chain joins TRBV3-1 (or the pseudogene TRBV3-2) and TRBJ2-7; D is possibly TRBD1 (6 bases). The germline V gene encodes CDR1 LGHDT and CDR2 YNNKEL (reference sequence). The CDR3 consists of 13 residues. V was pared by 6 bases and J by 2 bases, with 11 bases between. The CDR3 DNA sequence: TGTGCCAGCAGACTCCAGGGGACCTACGAGCAGTACTTC. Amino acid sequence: CASRLQGTYEQYF.

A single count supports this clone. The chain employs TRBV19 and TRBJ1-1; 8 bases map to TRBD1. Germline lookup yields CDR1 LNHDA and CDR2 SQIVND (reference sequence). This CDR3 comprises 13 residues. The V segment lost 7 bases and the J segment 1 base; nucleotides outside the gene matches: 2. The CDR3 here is CASKDRENTEAFF. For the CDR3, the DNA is TGTGCCAGTAAGGACAGGGAGAACACTGAAGCTTTCTTT.

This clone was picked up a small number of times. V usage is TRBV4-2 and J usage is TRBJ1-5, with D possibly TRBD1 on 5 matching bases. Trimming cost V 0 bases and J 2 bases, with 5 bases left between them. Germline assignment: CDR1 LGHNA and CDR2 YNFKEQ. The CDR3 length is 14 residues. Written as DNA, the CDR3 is TGTGCCAGCAGCCAAGAAGGGGGCAATCAGCCCCAGCATTTT. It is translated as CASSQEGGNQPQHF.

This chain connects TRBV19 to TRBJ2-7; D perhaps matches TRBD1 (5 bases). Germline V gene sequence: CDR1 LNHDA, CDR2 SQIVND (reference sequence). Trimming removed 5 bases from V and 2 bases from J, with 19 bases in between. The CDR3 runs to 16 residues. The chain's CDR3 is CASSPPSGRRPYEQYF. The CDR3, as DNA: TGTGCCAGTAGTCCCCCCTCAGGGCGGCGTCCCTACGAGCAGTACTTC.

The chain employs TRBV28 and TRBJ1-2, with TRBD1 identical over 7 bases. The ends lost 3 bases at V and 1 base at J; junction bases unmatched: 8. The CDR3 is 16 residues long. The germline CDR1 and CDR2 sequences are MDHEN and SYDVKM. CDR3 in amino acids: CASSFRGDSRNYGYTF. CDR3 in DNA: TGTGCCAGCAGTTTTAGGGGGGACAGTCGTAACTATGGCTACACCTTC.

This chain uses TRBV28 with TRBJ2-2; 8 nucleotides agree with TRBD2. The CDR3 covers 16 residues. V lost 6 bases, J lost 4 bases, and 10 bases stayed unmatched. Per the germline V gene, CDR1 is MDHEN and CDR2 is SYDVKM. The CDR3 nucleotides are TGTGCCAGCAGCCCTATTCGGGGGGGCCTCACCGGGGAGCTGTTTTTT. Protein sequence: CASSPIRGGLTGELFF.

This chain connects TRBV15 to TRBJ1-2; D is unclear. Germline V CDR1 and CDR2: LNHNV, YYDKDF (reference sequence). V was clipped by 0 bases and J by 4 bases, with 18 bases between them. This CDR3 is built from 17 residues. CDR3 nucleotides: TGTGCCACCAGCAGAGATTTAGGGTTGGGAGAAGCCTATGGCTACACCTTC. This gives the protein CATSRDLGLGEAYGYTF.

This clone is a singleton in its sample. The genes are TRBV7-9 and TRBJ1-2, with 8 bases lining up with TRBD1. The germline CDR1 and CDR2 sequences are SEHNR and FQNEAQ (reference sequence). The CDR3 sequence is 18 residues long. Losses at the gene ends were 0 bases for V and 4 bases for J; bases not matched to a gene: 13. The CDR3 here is CASSLAQGTGKGIYGYTF. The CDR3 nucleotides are TGTGCCAGCAGCTTAGCGCAAGGGACAGGAAAGGGGATCTATGGCTACACCTTC.

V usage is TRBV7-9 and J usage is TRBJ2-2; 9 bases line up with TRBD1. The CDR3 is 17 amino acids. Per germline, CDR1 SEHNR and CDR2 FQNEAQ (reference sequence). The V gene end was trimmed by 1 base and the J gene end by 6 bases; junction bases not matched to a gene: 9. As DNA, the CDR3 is TGTGCCAGCAGCTTAGGTCTCGGGACAGGGTTCTCCGGGGAGCTGTTTTTT. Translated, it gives CASSLGLGTGFSGELFF.

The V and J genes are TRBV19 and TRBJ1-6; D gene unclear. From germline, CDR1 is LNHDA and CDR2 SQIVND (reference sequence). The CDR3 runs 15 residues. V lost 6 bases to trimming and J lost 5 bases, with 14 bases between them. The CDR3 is CASSPPGVDNSPLHF. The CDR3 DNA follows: TGTGCCAGTAGCCCCCCAGGCGTCGATAATTCACCCCTCCACTTT.

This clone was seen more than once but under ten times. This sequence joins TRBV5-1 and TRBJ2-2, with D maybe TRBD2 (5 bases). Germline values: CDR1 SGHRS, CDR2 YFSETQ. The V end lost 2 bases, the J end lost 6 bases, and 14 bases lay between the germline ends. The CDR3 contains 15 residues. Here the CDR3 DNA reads TGCGCCAGCAGCTTACTAGGGCCCCAGGCCGGGGAGCTGTTTTTT. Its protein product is CASSLLGPQAGELFF. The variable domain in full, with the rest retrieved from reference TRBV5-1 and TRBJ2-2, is KAGVTQTPRYLIKTRGQQVTLSCSPISGHRSVSWYQQTPGQGLQFLFEYFSETQRNKGNFPGRFSGRQFSNSRSEMNVSTLELGDSALYLCASSLLGPQAGELFFGEGSRLTVL.

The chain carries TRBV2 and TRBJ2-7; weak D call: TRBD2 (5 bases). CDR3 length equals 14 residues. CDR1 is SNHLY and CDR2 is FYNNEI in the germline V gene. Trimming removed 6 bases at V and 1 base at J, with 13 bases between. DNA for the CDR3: TGTGCCAGCAGCGCCGGACTGGGTTCCTACGAGCAGTACTTC. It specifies CASSAGLGSYEQYF.

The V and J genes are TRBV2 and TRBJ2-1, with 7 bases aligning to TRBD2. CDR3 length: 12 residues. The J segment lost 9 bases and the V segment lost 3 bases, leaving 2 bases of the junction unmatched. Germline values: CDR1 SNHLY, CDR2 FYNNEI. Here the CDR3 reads CASSETSSEQFF. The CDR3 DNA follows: TGTGCCAGCAGTGAGACTAGCAGTGAGCAGTTCTTC. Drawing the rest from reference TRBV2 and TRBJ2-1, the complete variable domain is EPEVTQTPSHQVTQMGQEVILRCVPISNHLYFYWYRQILGQKVEFLVSFYNNEISEKSEIFDDQFSVERPDGSNFTLKIRSTKLEDSAMYFCASSETSSEQFFGPGTRLTVL.

DNA for the CDR3: TGTGCCAGCAGCCTGGGGGGGAACACTGAAGCTTTCTTT. It codes for CASSLGGNTEAFF. V is TRBV3-1 (or the pseudogene TRBV3-2) and J is TRBJ1-1; weak D call: TRBD1 (5 bases). Per germline, CDR1 LGHDT and CDR2 YNNKEL (reference sequence). The germline V and J ends were trimmed by 4 bases and 1 base, with 7 bases remaining between them. The CDR3 has 13 amino acids.

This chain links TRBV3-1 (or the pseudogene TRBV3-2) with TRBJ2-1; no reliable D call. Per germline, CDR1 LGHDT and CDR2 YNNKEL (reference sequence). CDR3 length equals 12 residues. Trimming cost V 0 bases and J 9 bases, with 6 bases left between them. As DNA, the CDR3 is TGTGCCAGCAGCCAAGACCGCGGTGAGCAGTTCTTC. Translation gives CASSQDRGEQFF.

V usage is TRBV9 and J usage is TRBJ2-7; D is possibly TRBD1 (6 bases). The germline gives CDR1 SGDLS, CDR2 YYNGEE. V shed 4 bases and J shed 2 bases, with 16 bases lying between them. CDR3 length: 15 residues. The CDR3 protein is CASSPLPRGPYEQYF. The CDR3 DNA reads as TGTGCCAGCAGCCCACTGCCCAGGGGACCCTACGAGCAGTACTTC. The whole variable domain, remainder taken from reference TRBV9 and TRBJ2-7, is DSGVTQTPKHLITATGQRVTLRCSPRSGDLSVYWYQQSLDQGLQFLIQYYNGEERAKGNILERFSAQQFPDLHSELNLSSLELGDSALYFCASSPLPRGPYEQYFGPGTRLTVT.

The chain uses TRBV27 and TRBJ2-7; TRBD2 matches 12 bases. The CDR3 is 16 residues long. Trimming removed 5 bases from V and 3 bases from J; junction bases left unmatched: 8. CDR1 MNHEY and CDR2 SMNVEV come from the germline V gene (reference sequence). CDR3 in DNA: TGTGCCAGCAGTCCCCCGGGACTAGCGGGTGTCTACGAGCAGTACTTC. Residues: CASSPPGLAGVYEQYF.

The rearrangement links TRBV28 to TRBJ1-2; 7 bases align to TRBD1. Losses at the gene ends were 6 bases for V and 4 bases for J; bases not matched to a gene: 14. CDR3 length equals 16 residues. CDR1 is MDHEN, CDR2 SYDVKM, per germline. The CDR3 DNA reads TGTGCCAGCAGCTCCCATGGACAGGCGAGCCTCTATGGCTACACCTTC. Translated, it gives CASSSHGQASLYGYTF.

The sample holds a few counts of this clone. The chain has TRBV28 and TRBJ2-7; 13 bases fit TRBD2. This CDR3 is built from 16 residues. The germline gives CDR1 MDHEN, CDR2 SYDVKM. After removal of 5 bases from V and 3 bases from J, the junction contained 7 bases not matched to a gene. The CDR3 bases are TGTGCCAGCAGTCCCCCGGGACTAGCGGGGAACTACGAGCAGTACTTC. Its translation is CASSPPGLAGNYEQYF.

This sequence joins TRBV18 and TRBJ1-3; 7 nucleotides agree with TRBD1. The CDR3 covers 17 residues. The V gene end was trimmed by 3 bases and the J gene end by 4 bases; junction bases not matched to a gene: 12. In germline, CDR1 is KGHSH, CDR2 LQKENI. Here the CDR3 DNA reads TGTGCCAGCTCACCGACCCCTACAGGGGAGTCAGGAAACACCATATATTTT. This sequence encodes CASSPTPTGESGNTIYF.

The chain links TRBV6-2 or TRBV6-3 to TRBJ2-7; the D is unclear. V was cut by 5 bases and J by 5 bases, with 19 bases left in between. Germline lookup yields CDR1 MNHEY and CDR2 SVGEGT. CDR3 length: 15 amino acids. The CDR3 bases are TGTGCCAGCAGTCCCCCTCCCACGCGTCCCCACGAGCAGTACTTC. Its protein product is CASSPPPTRPHEQYF.

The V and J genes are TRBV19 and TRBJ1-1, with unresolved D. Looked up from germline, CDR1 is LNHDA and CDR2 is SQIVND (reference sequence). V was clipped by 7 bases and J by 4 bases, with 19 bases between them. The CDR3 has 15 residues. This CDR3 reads CASIPTGLFGTEAFF. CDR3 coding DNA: TGTGCCAGTATACCGACGGGGTTGTTTGGCACTGAAGCTTTCTTT. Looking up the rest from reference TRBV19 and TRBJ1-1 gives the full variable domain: DGGITQSPKYLFRKEGQNVTLSCEQNLNHDAMYWYRQDPGQGLRLIYYSQIVNDFQKGDIAEGYSVSREKKESFPLTVTSAQKNPTAFYLCASIPTGLFGTEAFFGQGTRLTVV.

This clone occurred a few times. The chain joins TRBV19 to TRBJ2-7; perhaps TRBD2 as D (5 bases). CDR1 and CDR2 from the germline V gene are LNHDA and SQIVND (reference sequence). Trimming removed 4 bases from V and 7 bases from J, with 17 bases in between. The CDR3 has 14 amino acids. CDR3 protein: CASSTDWGVGEQYF. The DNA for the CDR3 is TGTGCCAGTAGTACGGACTGGGGTGTGGGTGAGCAGTACTTC.

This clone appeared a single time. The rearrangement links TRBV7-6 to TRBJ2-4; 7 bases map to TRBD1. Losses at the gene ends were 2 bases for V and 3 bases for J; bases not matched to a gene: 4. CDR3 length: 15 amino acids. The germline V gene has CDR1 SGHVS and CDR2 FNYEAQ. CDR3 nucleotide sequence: TGTGCCAGCAGCTTATATGGGGACAGCAAAAACATTCAGTACTTC. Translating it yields CASSLYGDSKNIQYF.

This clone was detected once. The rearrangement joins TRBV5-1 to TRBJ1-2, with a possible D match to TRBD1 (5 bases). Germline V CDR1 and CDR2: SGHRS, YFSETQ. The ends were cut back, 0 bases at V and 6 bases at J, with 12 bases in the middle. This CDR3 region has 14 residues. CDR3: CASSLDGREDGYTF. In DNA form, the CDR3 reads TGCGCCAGCAGCTTGGATGGCAGGGAGGATGGCTACACCTTC.

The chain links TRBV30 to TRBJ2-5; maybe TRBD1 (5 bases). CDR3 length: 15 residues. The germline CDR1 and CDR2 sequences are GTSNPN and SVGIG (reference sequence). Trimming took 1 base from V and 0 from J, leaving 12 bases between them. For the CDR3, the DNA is TGTGCCTGGAGTGGGGCAGGGAAACACCAAGAGACCCAGTACTTC. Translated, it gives CAWSGAGKHQETQYF.